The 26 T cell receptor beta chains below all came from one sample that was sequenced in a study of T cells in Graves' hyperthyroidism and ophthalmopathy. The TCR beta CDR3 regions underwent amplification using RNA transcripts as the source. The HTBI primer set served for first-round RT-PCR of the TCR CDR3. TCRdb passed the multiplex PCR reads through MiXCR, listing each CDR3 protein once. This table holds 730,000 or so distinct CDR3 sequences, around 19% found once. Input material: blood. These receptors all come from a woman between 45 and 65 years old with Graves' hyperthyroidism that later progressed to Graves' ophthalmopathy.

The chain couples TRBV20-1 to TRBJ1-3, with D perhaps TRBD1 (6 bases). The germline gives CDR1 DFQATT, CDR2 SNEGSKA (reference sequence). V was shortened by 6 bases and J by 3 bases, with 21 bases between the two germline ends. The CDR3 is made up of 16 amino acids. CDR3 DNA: TGCAGTGCCCAAGCCGGGGGGGCTATGGGTGGAAACACCATATATTTT. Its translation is CSAQAGGAMGGNTIYF.

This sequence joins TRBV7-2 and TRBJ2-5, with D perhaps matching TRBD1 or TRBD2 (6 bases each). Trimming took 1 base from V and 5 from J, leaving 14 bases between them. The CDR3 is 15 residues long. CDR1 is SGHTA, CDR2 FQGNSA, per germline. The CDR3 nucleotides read TGTGCCAGCAGCTTAGTAGGGGGGCCCGGGGAGACCCAGTACTTC. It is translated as CASSLVGGPGETQYF. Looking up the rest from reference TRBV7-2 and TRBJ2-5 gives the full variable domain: GAGVSQSPSNKVTEKGKDVELRCDPISGHTALYWYRQSLGQGLEFLIYFQGNSAPDKSGLPSDRFSAERTGGSVSTLTIQRTQQEDSAVYLCASSLVGGPGETQYFGPGTRLLVL.

CDR3 in DNA: TGTGCCATCAGTGAGTTAGCAGTCTATGGCTACACCTTC. It is translated as CAISELAVYGYTF. J is TRBJ1-2 and V is TRBV10-3; unclear D gene. The CDR3 has 13 residues. Germline loops: CDR1 ENHRY, CDR2 SYGVKD. The germline V and J ends were trimmed by 1 base and 4 bases, with 7 bases remaining between them.

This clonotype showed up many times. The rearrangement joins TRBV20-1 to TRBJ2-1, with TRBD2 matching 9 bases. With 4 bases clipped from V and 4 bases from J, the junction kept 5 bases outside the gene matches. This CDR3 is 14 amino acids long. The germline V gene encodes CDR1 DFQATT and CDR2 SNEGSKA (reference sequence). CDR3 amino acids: CSAMRGGRYNEQFF. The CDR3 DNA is TGCAGTGCTATGCGGGGGGGGCGGTACAATGAGCAGTTCTTC.

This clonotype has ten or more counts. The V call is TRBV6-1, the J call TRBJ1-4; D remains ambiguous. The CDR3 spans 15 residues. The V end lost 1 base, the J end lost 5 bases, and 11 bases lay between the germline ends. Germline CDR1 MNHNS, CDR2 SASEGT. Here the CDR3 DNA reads TGTGCCAGCAGTGAAGTTGGGGTGGCGAATGAAAAACTGTTTTTT. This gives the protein CASSEVGVANEKLFF.

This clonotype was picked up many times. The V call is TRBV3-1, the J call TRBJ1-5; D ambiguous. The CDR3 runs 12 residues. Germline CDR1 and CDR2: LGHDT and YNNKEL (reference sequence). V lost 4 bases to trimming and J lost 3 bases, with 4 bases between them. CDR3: CASSRLNQPQHF. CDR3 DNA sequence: TGTGCCAGCAGCCGGCTCAATCAGCCCCAGCATTTT.

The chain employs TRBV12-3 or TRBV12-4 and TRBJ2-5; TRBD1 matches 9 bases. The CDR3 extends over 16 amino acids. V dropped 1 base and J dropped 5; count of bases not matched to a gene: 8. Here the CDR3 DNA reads TGTGCCAGCAGTTTAGTGAGACAGGGGGGGGGTGAGACCCAGTACTTC. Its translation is CASSLVRQGGGETQYF.

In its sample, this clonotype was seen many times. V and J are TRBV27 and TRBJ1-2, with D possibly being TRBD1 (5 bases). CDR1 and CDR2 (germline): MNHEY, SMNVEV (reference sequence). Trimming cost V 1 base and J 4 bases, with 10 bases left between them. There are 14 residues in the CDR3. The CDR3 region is CASSLWGGTYGYTF. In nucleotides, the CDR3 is TGTGCCAGCAGTTTATGGGGGGGAACCTATGGCTACACCTTC.

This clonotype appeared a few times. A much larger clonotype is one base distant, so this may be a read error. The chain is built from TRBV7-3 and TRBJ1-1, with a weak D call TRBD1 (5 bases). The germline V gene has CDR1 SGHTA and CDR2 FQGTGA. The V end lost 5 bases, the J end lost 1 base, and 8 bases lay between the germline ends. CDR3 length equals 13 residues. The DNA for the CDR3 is TGTGCCAGCAGCCGGGACTGGAACACTGAAGCTTTCTTT. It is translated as CASSRDWNTEAFF.

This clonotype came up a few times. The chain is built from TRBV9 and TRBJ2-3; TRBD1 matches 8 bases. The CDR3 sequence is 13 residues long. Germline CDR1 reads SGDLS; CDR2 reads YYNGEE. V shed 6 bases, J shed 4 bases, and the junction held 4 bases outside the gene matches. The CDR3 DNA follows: TGTGCCAGCAAGGACAGGGTCGCAGATACGCAGTATTTT. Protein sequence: CASKDRVADTQYF.

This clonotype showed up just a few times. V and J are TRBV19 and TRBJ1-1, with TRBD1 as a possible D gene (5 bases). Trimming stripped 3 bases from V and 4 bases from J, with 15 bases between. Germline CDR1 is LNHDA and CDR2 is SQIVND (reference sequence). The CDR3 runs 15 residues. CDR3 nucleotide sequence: TGTGCCAGTAGTATCTTCGTAAGGGGTGGCACTGAAGCTTTCTTT. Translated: CASSIFVRGGTEAFF. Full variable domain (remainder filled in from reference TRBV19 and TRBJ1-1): DGGITQSPKYLFRKEGQNVTLSCEQNLNHDAMYWYRQDPGQGLRLIYYSQIVNDFQKGDIAEGYSVSREKKESFPLTVTSAQKNPTAFYLCASSIFVRGGTEAFFGQGTRLTVV.

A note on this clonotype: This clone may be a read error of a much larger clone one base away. The CDR3 here is CASSPYSSQPQHF. The CDR3 nucleotides read TGTGCCAGCAGTCCATATAGCAGTCAGCCCCAGCATTTT. The rearrangement joins TRBV6-1 to TRBJ1-5; D not certain. Germline loops: CDR1 MNHNS, CDR2 SASEGT. The CDR3 consists of 13 residues.

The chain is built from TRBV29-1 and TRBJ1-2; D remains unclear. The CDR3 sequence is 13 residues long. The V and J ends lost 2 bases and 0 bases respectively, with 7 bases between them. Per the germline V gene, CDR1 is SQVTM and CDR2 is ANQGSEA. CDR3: CSVEYGSNYGYTF. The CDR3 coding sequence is TGCAGCGTTGAATACGGCTCTAACTATGGCTACACCTTC. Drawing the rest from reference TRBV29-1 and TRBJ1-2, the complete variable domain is SAVISQKPSRDICQRGTSLTIQCQVDSQVTMMFWYRQQPGQSLTLIATANQGSEATYESGFVIDKFPISRPNLTFSTLTVSNMSPEDSSIYLCSVEYGSNYGYTFGSGTRLTVV.

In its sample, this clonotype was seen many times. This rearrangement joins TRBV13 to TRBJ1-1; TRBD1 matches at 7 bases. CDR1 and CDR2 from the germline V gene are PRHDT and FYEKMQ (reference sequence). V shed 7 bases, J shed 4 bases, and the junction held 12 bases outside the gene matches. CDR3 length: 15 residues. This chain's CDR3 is CASTYPQDRSTEAFF. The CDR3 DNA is TGTGCCAGCACCTACCCCCAGGACAGGAGCACTGAAGCTTTCTTT.

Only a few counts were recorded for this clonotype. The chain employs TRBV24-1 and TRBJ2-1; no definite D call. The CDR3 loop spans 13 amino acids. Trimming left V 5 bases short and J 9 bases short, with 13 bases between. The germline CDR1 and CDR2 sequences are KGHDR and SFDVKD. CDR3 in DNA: TGTGCCACCAGTGGCGATAGCTACCCTGAGCAGTTCTTC. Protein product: CATSGDSYPEQFF.

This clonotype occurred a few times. DNA for the CDR3: TGCAGTGCCGTAAGCCCAGGGTTCGGGAATTCACCCCTCCACTTT. Encoded protein: CSAVSPGFGNSPLHF. V and J are TRBV20-1 and TRBJ1-6; possible D gene TRBD1, 5 bases. Trimming stripped 6 bases from V and 7 bases from J, with 19 bases between. CDR1 DFQATT and CDR2 SNEGSKA come from the germline V gene (reference sequence). The CDR3 loop spans 15 amino acids.

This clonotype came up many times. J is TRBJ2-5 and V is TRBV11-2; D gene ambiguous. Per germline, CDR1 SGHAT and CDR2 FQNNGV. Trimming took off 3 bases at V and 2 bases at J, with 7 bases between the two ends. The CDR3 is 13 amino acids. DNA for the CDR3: TGTGCCAGCAGCTTTTCAGCGCAAGAGACCCAGTACTTC. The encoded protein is CASSFSAQETQYF.

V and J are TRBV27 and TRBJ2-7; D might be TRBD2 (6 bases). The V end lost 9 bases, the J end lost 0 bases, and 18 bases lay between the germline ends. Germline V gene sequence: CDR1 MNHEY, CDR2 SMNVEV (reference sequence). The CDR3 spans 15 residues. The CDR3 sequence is CASPRERASSYEQYF. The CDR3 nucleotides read TGTGCCAGTCCTCGGGAGCGGGCCAGCTCCTACGAGCAGTACTTC.

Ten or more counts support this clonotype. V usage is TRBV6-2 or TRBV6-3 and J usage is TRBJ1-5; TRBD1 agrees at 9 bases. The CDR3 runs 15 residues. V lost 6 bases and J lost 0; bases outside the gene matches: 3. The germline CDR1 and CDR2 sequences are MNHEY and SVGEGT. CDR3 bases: TGTGCCAGCAGATGGGACAGGGATAGCAATCAGCCCCAGCATTTT. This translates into CASRWDRDSNQPQHF.

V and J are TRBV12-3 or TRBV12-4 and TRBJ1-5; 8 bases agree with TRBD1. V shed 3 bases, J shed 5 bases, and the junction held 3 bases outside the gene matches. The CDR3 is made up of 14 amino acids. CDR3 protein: CASSLTGEYQPQHF. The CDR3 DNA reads TGTGCCAGCAGTTTGACAGGGGAGTATCAGCCCCAGCATTTT.

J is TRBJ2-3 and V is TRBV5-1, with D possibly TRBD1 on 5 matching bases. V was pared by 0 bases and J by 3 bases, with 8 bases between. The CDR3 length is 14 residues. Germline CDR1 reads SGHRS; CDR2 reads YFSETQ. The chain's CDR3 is CASSLEGLTDTQYF. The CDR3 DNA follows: TGCGCCAGCAGCTTGGAGGGGTTGACAGATACGCAGTATTTT.

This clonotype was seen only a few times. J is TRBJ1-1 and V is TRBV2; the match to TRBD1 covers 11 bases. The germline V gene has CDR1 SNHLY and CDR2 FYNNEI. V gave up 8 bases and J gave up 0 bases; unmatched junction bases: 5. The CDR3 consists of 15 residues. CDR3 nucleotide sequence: TGTGCCAGCCTGGACAGGGGGCCCATGAACACTGAAGCTTTCTTT. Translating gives CASLDRGPMNTEAFF.

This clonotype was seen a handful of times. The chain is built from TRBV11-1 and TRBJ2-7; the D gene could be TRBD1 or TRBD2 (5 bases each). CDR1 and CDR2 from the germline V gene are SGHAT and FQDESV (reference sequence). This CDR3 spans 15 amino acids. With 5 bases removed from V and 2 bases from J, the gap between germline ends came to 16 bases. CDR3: CASSKTSPGPYEQYF. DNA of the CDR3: TGTGCCAGCAGCAAGACCTCCCCGGGGCCCTACGAGCAGTACTTC.

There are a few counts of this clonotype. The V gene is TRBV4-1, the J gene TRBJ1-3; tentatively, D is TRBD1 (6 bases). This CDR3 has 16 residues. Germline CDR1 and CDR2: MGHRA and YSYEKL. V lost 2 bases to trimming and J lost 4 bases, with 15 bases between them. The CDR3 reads CASSQNRDVSGNTIYF. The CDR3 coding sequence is TGCGCCAGCAGCCAAAACAGGGACGTCTCCGGAAACACCATATATTTT.

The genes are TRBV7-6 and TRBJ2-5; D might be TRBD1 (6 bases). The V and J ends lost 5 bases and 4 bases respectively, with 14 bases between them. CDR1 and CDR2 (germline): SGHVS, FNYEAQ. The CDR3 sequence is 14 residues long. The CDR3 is CASSDTGIPETQYF. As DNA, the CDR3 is TGTGCCAGCAGCGATACAGGGATCCCAGAGACCCAGTACTTC.

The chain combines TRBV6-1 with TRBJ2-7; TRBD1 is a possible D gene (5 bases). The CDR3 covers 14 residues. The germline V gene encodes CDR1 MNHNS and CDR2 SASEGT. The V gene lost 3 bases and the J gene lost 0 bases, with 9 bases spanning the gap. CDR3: CASSETVNSYEQYF. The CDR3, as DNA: TGTGCCAGCAGTGAGACAGTAAACTCCTACGAGCAGTACTTC.